Reported below is one T cell receptor (beta chain). This sample is drawn from a study of blood T cell repertoires in COVID-19. Study background: Sites across the United States, Italy and Spain contributed samples from acute and convalescent COVID-19. Sources were T cells, B-cell-depleted T cells, or PBMCs; the material itself was cDNA or gDNA.

This CDR3 is built from 15 residues. Trimming removed 1 base from V and 8 bases from J, with 17 bases in between. The germline CDR1 and CDR2 sequences are MGHRA and YSYEKL. Here immunoSEQ multiplex PCR was the method, and the copy in TCRdb shows in-frame clones only, minus some. The table lists roughly 120,000 clones, about 88% of them singletons. This TCR derives from a man aged 35 to 55 with acute or convalescent COVID-19. The chain recombines TRBV4-1 with TRBJ1-2; D is possibly TRBD1 (5 bases). The sample was peripheral blood. CDR3 residues: CASSQGPSAGNGYTF. CDR3 sequence (DNA): TGCGCCAGCAGCCAAGGTCCTTCGGCAGGGAACGGCTACACCTTC.